This TCR beta chain was recovered during a study of beta chain features in type 1 diabetes. As for the study in general: Age, gender and cell yields were alike across patients and healthy donors.

Per the germline V gene, CDR1 is SGDLS and CDR2 is YYNGEE. V shed 0 bases and J shed 0 bases, with 11 bases lying between them. The CDR3 is 16 amino acids. Study-wide results and limits: Type 1 diabetes patients showed a moderate but significant shortening of TCRB CDR3s in all four CD4+ subsets. Possible PCR preference for shorter templates applied equally to patients and controls. Comparison showed that naive, central memory and Treg TCRB repertoires appeared more similar among patients than among healthy donors.

This clone was counted a few times. The antigen is unknown. Expressed TCRB transcripts were sequenced because the isolated RNA had all been reverse transcribed beforehand. Naive, central memory and regulatory T cell samples came to a mean of around 3.5 million reads. The protocol was immunoSEQ multiplex PCR, while the TCRdb copy is restricted to in-frame clones and leaves out a portion. Altogether a few hundred thousand clones are present, 16% being singletons, with the ten largest covering less than 0.09%. Material: naive CD4+ T cells from blood. The TCR originated in a man younger than 45 with type 1 diabetes. V gene TRBV9 combines with J gene TRBJ2-3; a weak D match, TRBD2 (5 bases). The CDR3 DNA sequence: TGTGCCAGCAGCGTAGACCCGGGGATGAGCACAGATACGCAGTATTTT. This encodes CASSVDPGMSTDTQYF.